Following are 21 T cell receptor beta chains from one sample sequenced in a study of blood T cells in healthy people across ages (dated by TCRdb to 2013 to 2016). Libraries were built with 5' RACE. Sequencing relied on an Illumina HiSeq 2500. A second PCR of 7 to 11 cycles was run with a J-beta primer mix and a sample-barcoded 5' primer. TCRdb cleaned the public reads at Q25 with fastp, built clones with MiXCR and kept in-frame beta chains. Merged by CDR3 protein, the rows form single entries marked with the most common genes and DNA. The sample records hundreds of thousands of distinct CDR3 sequences, about 21% of which are singletons. 3% to 4% of the sample is taken by the ten largest. The sample was blood. These receptors came from a man aged 65 to 79 in good health.

This chain links TRBV20-1 with TRBJ2-5, with TRBD2 identical over 10 bases. Germline trimming cut 5 bases from V and 5 bases from J; bases unmatched to any gene: 11. Germline V gene data show CDR1 as DFQATT and CDR2 as SNEGSKA (reference sequence). CDR3 size: 15 residues. CDR3 DNA sequence: TGCAGTGCTCCCGTTAGCGGGAGGCGTGAGGAGACCCAGTACTTC. The encoded protein is CSAPVSGRREETQYF.

This clonotype was found many times. The chain links TRBV11-2 to TRBJ1-2; weak D call: TRBD1 (6 bases). Germline CDR1 reads SGHAT; CDR2 reads FQNNGV. Trimming removed 2 bases at V and 2 bases at J, with 9 bases between. This CDR3 has 14 amino acids. In DNA form, the CDR3 reads TGTGCCAGCAGCTTAACTCAGGGGAACTATGGCTACACCTTC. It specifies CASSLTQGNYGYTF.

The genes are TRBV12-3 or TRBV12-4 and TRBJ2-3, with TRBD2 matching 10 bases. The ends lost 6 bases at V and 5 bases at J; junction bases unmatched: 8. The length of the CDR3 is 15 residues. The CDR3 loop is CASRYSGGRGDTQYF. CDR3 coding DNA: TGTGCCAGCAGATATAGCGGGGGGAGAGGAGATACGCAGTATTTT.

There are a few counts of this clonotype. The CDR3 DNA sequence: TGTGCCAGCAGGGTAGACAGGGTATGGACTGAAGCTTTCTTT. Translating gives CASRVDRVWTEAFF. The chain joins TRBV2 to TRBJ1-1, with TRBD1 matching 7 bases. In germline, CDR1 is SNHLY, CDR2 FYNNEI. CDR3 length: 14 amino acids. Germline trimming cut 6 bases from V and 5 bases from J; bases unmatched to any gene: 9. Together with reference TRBV2 and TRBJ1-1, the CDR3 gives the full variable domain: EPEVTQTPSHQVTQMGQEVILRCVPISNHLYFYWYRQILGQKVEFLVSFYNNEISEKSEIFDDQFSVERPDGSNFTLKIRSTKLEDSAMYFCASRVDRVWTEAFFGQGTRLTVV.

The genes are TRBV14 and TRBJ2-5, with D maybe TRBD1 (5 bases). Looked up from germline, CDR1 is SGHDN and CDR2 is FVKESK. V was cut by 4 bases and J by 0 bases, with 15 bases left in between. This CDR3 contains 16 residues. CDR3 sequence (DNA): TGTGCCAGCAGCCTAACAGACTGGGGCTACCAAGAGACCCAGTACTTC. As protein: CASSLTDWGYQETQYF.

This clonotype appeared a few times. The rearrangement joins TRBV2 to TRBJ2-5; TRBD1 agrees at 8 bases. Germline V gene sequence: CDR1 SNHLY, CDR2 FYNNEI. The V and J ends lost 1 base and 5 bases, in that order; junction bases with no gene match: 3. This CDR3 contains 14 residues. In DNA, the CDR3 is TGTGCCAGCAGTGAAGGTCAGGGGGCGGAGACCCAGTACTTC. Translation gives CASSEGQGAETQYF.

The chain uses TRBV11-2 and TRBJ1-3, with TRBD1 matching over 7 bases. This CDR3 is 14 amino acids long. Germline V lookup: CDR1 SGHAT, CDR2 FQNNGV. The V segment lost 4 bases and the J segment 8 bases; nucleotides outside the gene matches: 8. CDR3: CASSSDRVRDTIYF. CDR3 DNA: TGTGCCAGCAGCTCCGACAGGGTTAGAGACACCATATATTTT.

This clonotype came up once. The chain has TRBV6-6 and TRBJ2-7; 12 bases fit TRBD1. CDR3 length: 14 residues. Germline V lookup: CDR1 MNHNY, CDR2 SVGAGI (reference sequence). V was pared by 5 bases and J by 5 bases, with 4 bases of the junction left unmatched. The CDR3 DNA sequence: TGTGCCAGCAGTCGGGGACAGGGGGCGAACGAGCAGTACTTC. Its translation: CASSRGQGANEQYF.

V is TRBV4-1 and J is TRBJ1-4; 7 positions match TRBD1. Germline values: CDR1 MGHRA, CDR2 YSYEKL. The CDR3 loop spans 15 amino acids. With V trimmed by 7 bases and J by 0 bases, 5 bases remained unmatched. The CDR3 region has the DNA TGCGCCAGCAAGACAGGGCCTGCAACTAATGAAAAACTGTTTTTT. Its protein product is CASKTGPATNEKLFF.

In this sample, this clonotype turned up a few times. The chain is built from TRBV6-2 or TRBV6-3 and TRBJ2-2; D gene ambiguous. The CDR3 covers 14 residues. The germline V and J ends were trimmed by 2 bases and 9 bases, with 13 bases remaining between them. The V gene's germline CDR1 is MNHEY and CDR2 SVGEGT. The CDR3 region is CASSYPSPGRELFF. CDR3 nucleotides: TGTGCCAGCAGTTACCCCTCTCCCGGTCGGGAGCTGTTTTTT.

This chain uses TRBV6-2 or TRBV6-3 with TRBJ2-5, with 9 bases identical to TRBD2. CDR3 size: 17 residues. V lost 2 bases and J lost 4; bases outside the gene matches: 11. The germline V gene encodes CDR1 MNHEY and CDR2 SVGEGT. DNA of the CDR3: TGTGCCAGCAGTTACCTGGGGTATAGCGGGAGAGGAGAGACCCAGTACTTC. Amino acid sequence: CASSYLGYSGRGETQYF.

This clonotype was counted many times. The chain has TRBV7-9 and TRBJ1-3, with D possibly TRBD1 on 6 matching bases. Trimming took off 1 base at V and 2 bases at J, with 12 bases between the two ends. Germline values: CDR1 SEHNR, CDR2 FQNEAQ (reference sequence). The CDR3 consists of 16 residues. The CDR3 reads CASSLDRADAGNTIYF. The CDR3 DNA sequence: TGTGCCAGCAGCTTAGACAGGGCGGATGCTGGAAACACCATATATTTT.

This clonotype was seen a few times. The chain couples TRBV4-3 to TRBJ2-6; 10 positions match TRBD2. V lost 4 bases and J lost 4; bases outside the gene matches: 4. Germline CDR1 LGHNA, CDR2 YSLEER. CDR3 size: 16 residues. CDR3 region: CASSPGLASGANVLTF. The DNA of the CDR3 is TGCGCCAGCAGCCCGGGACTAGCGTCCGGGGCCAACGTCCTGACTTTC.

This clonotype was detected ten times or more. J is TRBJ1-5 and V is TRBV9, with a weak D call TRBD1 (5 bases). The CDR3 covers 15 residues. CDR1 is SGDLS and CDR2 is YYNGEE in the germline V gene. V shed 1 base and J shed 1 base, with 9 bases lying between them. CDR3 nucleotide sequence: TGTGCCAGCAGCGTATCTGGGGCCAGCAATCAGCCCCAGCATTTT. This gives the protein CASSVSGASNQPQHF. Combining the CDR3 with reference TRBV9 and TRBJ1-5 gives the whole variable domain DSGVTQTPKHLITATGQRVTLRCSPRSGDLSVYWYQQSLDQGLQFLIQYYNGEERAKGNILERFSAQQFPDLHSELNLSSLELGDSALYFCASSVSGASNQPQHFGDGTRLSIL.

This clonotype was observed a single time. The CDR3 is CASSSDRSWRNSPLHF. The CDR3, as DNA: TGTGCCAGCAGTTCCGACAGGTCGTGGCGCAATTCACCCCTCCACTTT. The V call is TRBV28, the J call TRBJ1-6; weak D call: TRBD1 (6 bases). Per germline, CDR1 MDHEN and CDR2 SYDVKM. This CDR3 comprises 16 residues. Trimming took off 4 bases at V and 7 bases at J, with 17 bases between the two ends.

The V call is TRBV20-1, the J call TRBJ2-3; possible D gene TRBD2, 5 bases. Germline V gene sequence: CDR1 DFQATT, CDR2 SNEGSKA (reference sequence). This CDR3 has 12 residues. The V and J ends lost 6 bases and 2 bases respectively, with 9 bases between them. CDR3 DNA: TGCAGTGCCGGGGATAACACAGATACGCAGTATTTT. Translated, it gives CSAGDNTDTQYF.

CDR3 in amino acids: CASSRSGTPYEQYF. Here the CDR3 DNA reads TGTGCCAGCAGCCGGTCAGGGACACCCTACGAGCAGTACTTC. The V call is TRBV7-9, the J call TRBJ2-7; D may be TRBD1 (6 bases). The V gene's germline CDR1 is SEHNR and CDR2 FQNEAQ (reference sequence). The CDR3 is 14 residues long. The ends were cut back, 5 bases at V and 2 bases at J, with 13 bases in the middle.

This clonotype was counted only a few times. The chain joins TRBV10-3 to TRBJ2-7, with 7 bases identical to TRBD1. The ends lost 6 bases at V and 2 bases at J; junction bases unmatched: 1. CDR1 is ENHRY, CDR2 SYGVKD, per germline. CDR3 length equals 12 residues. CDR3 nucleotide sequence: TGTGCCATCAGCGACAGGGCCTACGAGCAGTACTTC. It is translated as CAISDRAYEQYF.

The sample holds a few counts of this clonotype. The rearrangement joins TRBV3-1 to TRBJ1-1; D may be TRBD1 (6 bases). Germline values: CDR1 LGHDT, CDR2 YNNKEL (reference sequence). V lost 7 bases to trimming and J lost 4 bases, with 13 bases between them. The CDR3 contains 13 residues. The CDR3 is CASTTAGATEAFF. The CDR3, as DNA: TGTGCCAGCACGACTGCAGGGGCCACTGAAGCTTTCTTT.

This clonotype was detected only a few times. V usage is TRBV27 and J usage is TRBJ2-1, with 7 positions matching TRBD2. Germline V gene sequence: CDR1 MNHEY, CDR2 SMNVEV (reference sequence). This CDR3 contains 16 residues. After removal of 5 bases from V and 7 bases from J, the junction contained 14 bases not matched to a gene. The CDR3 nucleotides are TGTGCCAGCAGTCCTCAGCGGGGTCGGGGCCATAATGAGCAGTTCTTC. Protein: CASSPQRGRGHNEQFF.

This clonotype turned up a few times. V gene TRBV6-2 or TRBV6-3 combines with J gene TRBJ2-5; 11 positions match TRBD2. The DNA matches TRBJ2-1 better at its end, which makes the J call doubtful. The germline gives CDR1 MNHEY, CDR2 SVGEGT. The length of the CDR3 is 17 residues. In nucleotides, the CDR3 is TGTGCCAGCAGTTACCGACCTCTAGCGGGAGGAAACAATGAGCAGTTCTTC. Encoded protein: CASSYRPLAGGNNEQFF.